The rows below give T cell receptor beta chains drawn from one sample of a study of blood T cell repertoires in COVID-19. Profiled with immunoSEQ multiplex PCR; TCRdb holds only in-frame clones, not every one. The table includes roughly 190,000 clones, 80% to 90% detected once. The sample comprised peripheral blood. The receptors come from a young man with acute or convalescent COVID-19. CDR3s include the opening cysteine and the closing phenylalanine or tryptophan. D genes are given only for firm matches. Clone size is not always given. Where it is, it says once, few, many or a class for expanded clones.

TGTGCCAGCACCTGGGCGGGGAGAACCTACAATGAGCAGTTCTTC	CASTWAGRTYNEQFF	TRBV6-5	TRBJ2-1	NA	NA
TGCAGCGGCCTACTAGCGGGAGGTGACAATGAGCAGTTCTTC	CSGLLAGGDNEQFF	TRBV29-1	TRBJ2-1	NA	TRBD2
TGTGCCAGCAGTTTATGGATGGGGGGATTAAGCACAGATACGCAGTATTTT	CASSLWMGGLSTDTQYF	TRBV27	TRBJ2-3	NA	NA
TGTGCCAGCAGCTCCGGACTCACAGATACGCAGTATTTT	CASSSGLTDTQYF	TRBV11-2	TRBJ2-3	NA	NA
TGTGCCAGCAGCCACTGGACTAGTAGGGCTTACAATGAGCAGTTCTTC	CASSHWTSRAYNEQFF	TRBV28	TRBJ2-1	NA	TRBD2
TGTGCCAGCAGTCCCCCGCCCTCGGGTAGAATGAACACCGGGGAGCTGTTTTTT	CASSPPPSGRMNTGELFF	TRBV27	TRBJ2-2	NA	NA
TGTGCCAGCATAGCGGGGGGCAGAGAGACCCAGTACTTC	CASIAGGRETQYF	TRBV28	TRBJ2-5	NA	TRBD2
TGTGCCAGCAGCGCCTCTCAGAAGGACTGGAGAAACACCATATATTTT	CASSASQKDWRNTIYF	TRBV28	TRBJ1-3	NA	NA
TGTGCCAGCAGCCGGGGGGCCGGTGATCGGGAGCTGTTTTTT	CASSRGAGDRELFF	TRBV5-6	TRBJ2-2	NA	NA
TGTGCCAGCAGCCAAAATTCGGGAAACAATCAGCCCCAGCATTTT	CASSQNSGNNQPQHF	TRBV16	TRBJ1-5	once	NA
TGTGCCAGCGGGGCGGGCTTGGGGGGGCCCCAAGAGACCCAGTACTTC	CASGAGLGGPQETQYF	TRBV3-1/TRBV3-2	TRBJ2-5	NA	NA
TGTGCCACCAGTGATCGTCTCCTGGGCGAGCAGTTCTTC	CATSDRLLGEQFF	TRBV24-1	TRBJ2-1	NA	NA
TGTGCCAGCAGCCCCAGGGATAGGGATACGCAGTATTTT	CASSPRDRDTQYF	TRBV7-3	TRBJ2-3	NA	NA
TGTGCCAGCAGCCAATCTTGGCAGGCGTTCACCGGGGAGCTGTTTTTT	CASSQSWQAFTGELFF	TRBV16	TRBJ2-2	once	NA
TGTGCCAGCAGCGTAGAAAACAGGGAAGGAGTGTCTCAGCCCCAGCATTTT	CASSVENREGVSQPQHF	TRBV9	TRBJ1-5	NA	NA
TGTGCCAGTATAAGCGGGGGGGAGAACAATGAGCAGTTCTTC	CASISGGENNEQFF	TRBV19	TRBJ2-1	NA	TRBD2
TGTGCCAGCAGCCGCGGGGTAGCGGGGTTCCAAGAGACCCAGTACTTC	CASSRGVAGFQETQYF	TRBV7-9	TRBJ2-5	NA	TRBD2
TGTGCCATCGGCGACAGGGGGGGGAACACTGAAGCTTTCTTT	CAIGDRGGNTEAFF	TRBV10-3	TRBJ1-1	NA	TRBD1
TGTGCCAGCAGTTTATTCTCAATAAGGGAGGGCACTGAAGCTTTCTTT	CASSLFSIREGTEAFF	TRBV28	TRBJ1-1	NA	NA
TGTGCCAGCTACGGGACACGAGAAGAGACCCAGTACTTC	CASYGTREETQYF	TRBV18	TRBJ2-5	NA	NA
TGTGCCAGTTCCGACTTACGAGAGCTGTTTTTT	CASSDLRELFF	TRBV19	TRBJ2-2	NA	NA
TGTGCCAGCACCCAGGGGGGTAGCGGCACAGATACGCAGTATTTT	CASTQGGSGTDTQYF	TRBV6-6	TRBJ2-3	NA	NA
TGTGCCAGCAGCCAAGCTAGCGGGGGGGCCGAGGATACGCAGTATTTT	CASSQASGGAEDTQYF	TRBV4-2	TRBJ2-3	NA	TRBD2
TGTGCCAGCTCACCACCGGACTACGGACTCCGTCGCAACGAGCAGTACTTC	CASSPPDYGLRRNEQYF	TRBV18	TRBJ2-7	NA	NA
TGTGCCAGCAGCTCCACTCTAGCGGGGACCCAAGAGACCCAGTACTTC	CASSSTLAGTQETQYF	TRBV7-3	TRBJ2-5	NA	TRBD2
TGTGCCAGCAGCGCTGGACAGGGTGATTTGGACGAGCAGTACTTC	CASSAGQGDLDEQYF	TRBV11-3	TRBJ2-7	NA	TRBD1
TGTGCCAGTAGTTACTCCGGACAGGGCGGGTTATGGCCCCAGCATTTT	CASSYSGQGGLWPQHF	TRBV19	TRBJ1-5	NA	TRBD1
TGTGCCAGCAGCCCGCGTCGCGGGGCGGAGACCCAGTACTTC	CASSPRRGAETQYF	TRBV11-1	TRBJ2-5	NA	NA
TGTGCCAGCAGCCAGAGACAGGGAGGCGGCGCAGATACGCAGTATTTT	CASSQRQGGGADTQYF	TRBV14	TRBJ2-3	once	NA
TGCGCCAGCAAACCGGACAGGTTGTCCGGGGAGCTGTTTTTT	CASKPDRLSGELFF	TRBV10-1	TRBJ2-2	NA	TRBD1
TGTGCCAGCAGCGTAGGGTCAGGGGACGAGCAGTTCTTC	CASSVGSGDEQFF	TRBV9	TRBJ2-1	NA	NA
TGTGCCACCAGCCTTGGAGGGGACACCGGGGAGCTGTTTTTT	CATSLGGDTGELFF	TRBV24-1	TRBJ2-2	NA	NA
TGTGCCATCAGGGACAGGGGAGACGATGAGCAGTTCTTC	CAIRDRGDDEQFF	TRBV10-3	TRBJ2-1	NA	TRBD1
TGTGCCAGCATTCAGGGGGTAGGAAACACCATATATTTT	CASIQGVGNTIYF	TRBV6-5	TRBJ1-3	NA	TRBD1
TGTGCCAGCAGCTTGGGGACTAGCTTCTCCTACAATGAGCAGTTCTTC	CASSLGTSFSYNEQFF	TRBV5-8	TRBJ2-1	NA	TRBD2
TGTGCCACCAGCAGAGCCCTGGGACAAAGAGGAAACACCATATATTTT	CATSRALGQRGNTIYF	TRBV15	TRBJ1-3	NA	NA
TGTGCCAGCAGCCAAGATCGGGGCAATCAGCCCCAGCATTTT	CASSQDRGNQPQHF	TRBV3-1/TRBV3-2	TRBJ1-5	NA	NA
TGCGCCAGCAGCGCCGGACTAGTTGGCTCCACAGATACGCAGTATTTT	CASSAGLVGSTDTQYF	TRBV5-1	TRBJ2-3	once	TRBD2
TGTGCCAGCAGCCAACAACCGGGACTAGCGGGAGAAGAGGTCTTC	CASSQQPGLAGEEVF	TRBV3-1/TRBV3-2	TRBJ2-1	NA	TRBD2
TGTGCCAGCAGTTTATTAAGGGGAAACACTGAAGCTTTCTTT	CASSLLRGNTEAFF	TRBV28	TRBJ1-1	NA	NA
TGTGCCAGCAGTTACTCGGGGCGTTCGGCTGAAGCTTTCTTT	CASSYSGRSAEAFF	TRBV6-5	TRBJ1-1	NA	NA
TGCGCCAGCAGCCCAGGGATGGGGCAGGGAGAGACCCAGTACTTC	CASSPGMGQGETQYF	TRBV5-1	TRBJ2-5	NA	NA
TGTGCCAGCAGCAGGACCGGGACAGGGGGCGTAGAGACCCAGTACTTC	CASSRTGTGGVETQYF	TRBV7-3	TRBJ2-5	NA	TRBD1
TGTGCCAGCAGCGTAGACAGCTACAATGAAAAACTGTTTTTT	CASSVDSYNEKLFF	TRBV9	TRBJ1-4	NA	NA
TGTGCCAGCAGTTCTGGGGGACTGAGTGGAAACACCATATATTTT	CASSSGGLSGNTIYF	TRBV2	TRBJ1-3	NA	NA
TGCGCCAGCAGACGACAGGGAACGACCGACGAGCAGTACTTC	CASRRQGTTDEQYF	TRBV5-1	TRBJ2-7	NA	TRBD1
TGTGCCAGCTCACCAGCGGCTACGAGCTACACCTTC	CASSPAATSYTF	TRBV18	TRBJ1-2	once	NA
TGCAGCGTGGGGTGGCAGGGGGTCTCCACTGAAGCTTTCTTT	CSVGWQGVSTEAFF	TRBV29-1	TRBJ1-1	NA	TRBD1
TGTGCCAGCCGGGACAGGGGAAGTCAAGAGACCCAGTACTTC	CASRDRGSQETQYF	TRBV6-5	TRBJ2-5	NA	TRBD1
TGTGCCAGCAGTGTGGGGCTGACCAATCAGCCCCAGCATTTT	CASSVGLTNQPQHF	TRBV6-4	TRBJ1-5	NA	NA
TGCGCCAGCAGCTCAGCCGGGACAGCCACCCAGTACTTC	CASSSAGTATQYF	TRBV5-1	TRBJ2-5	NA	TRBD1
TGTGCCAGCAGCCAGACAGGGGCCGGGGCCAACGTCCTGACTTTC	CASSQTGAGANVLTF	TRBV5-6	TRBJ2-6	NA	TRBD1
TGTGCCACGTGGGTTAACAGAAATCAGCCCCAGCATTTT	CATWVNRNQPQHF	TRBV28	TRBJ1-5	NA	NA
TGTGCCAGCACGGCTAACTATGGCTACACCTTC	CASTANYGYTF	TRBV6-5	TRBJ1-2	NA	NA
TGTGCCAGCAGCTCTGGACAGGCCATGCAGGGGATTTATGGCTACACCTTC	CASSSGQAMQGIYGYTF	TRBV5-4	TRBJ1-2	NA	TRBD1
TGTGCCACCAGTGACCCCAACAGGGAATTAAGAGAGACCCAGTACTTC	CATSDPNRELRETQYF	TRBV24-1	TRBJ2-5	NA	NA
TGCGCCAGCAGCCGATCTCAAGGGAGTTACAATGAGCAGTTCTTC	CASSRSQGSYNEQFF	TRBV5-1	TRBJ2-1	NA	NA
TGTGCCAGTAGTTGGGGTGCAGGGAAGGAAGCTTTCTTT	CASSWGAGKEAFF	TRBV19	TRBJ1-1	NA	NA